This T cell receptor beta chain was sequenced during a study of blood T cell repertoires in COVID-19 (dated by TCRdb to about 2020). Broadly, across the study: Samples covering the acute and convalescent phases of COVID-19 were provided by collaborators in the United States, Italy and Spain. Deeply sampled blood TCRbeta repertoires from subjects exposed to, actively infected with, or recovered from COVID-19 were included in the dataset. Nearly every sample came with metadata listing a de-identified subject ID, COVID-19 status, age in years and sex. Samples were obtained from the ongoing ImmuneRACE study (first 160 participants) and from 1,254 subjects provided by 6 global collaborators. The prospective study material was composed of cDNA or gDNA derived from T cells, B-cell-depleted T cells, or PBMCs. A freely available public database, intended as a resource for researchers studying the immune response to SARS-CoV-2, is where the repertoires were released. Where HLA class I and class II types were available, the types were taken from metadata supplied by the sample provider, not from assay-based typing. Study-wide findings and limitations: The amount of clinical and demographic metadata varied by source and participant and was provided uncurated.

TCRbeta CDR3 regions were amplified from genomic DNA using the immunoSEQ Assay, a bias-controlled multiplex PCR. The study's own analysis went as follows. The number of nucleated cells in each sample was estimated by amplification of reference gene primers within the assay. To quantify the absolute abundance of each unique TCRbeta CDR3 rearrangement, sequence reads were collapsed and filtered. For each sample, productive Simpson clonality was calculated as the square root of Simpson's diversity index over productive rearrangements. Here the immuneACCESS table is served through TCRdb, limited to in-frame sequences with V and J called. Missing clones are a known gap in these copies; in checked studies unresolved V genes cover under half, and the rest lacks a known reason. The V and J calls and clone size come from that table; D and trimming were worked out from the DNA. This sample gives roughly 70,000 clones in total; 76% of them show up just once. Clones ranked in the top ten supply approximately 15% of the sample.

The CDR3, from cysteine to phenylalanine, totals 13 residues. The only DNA kept is the CDR3, 39 bases in frame from the first base. V is reduced by 8 bases and J by 5 bases, leaving a spacing of 15 bases between them. At one collaborating source in Seattle, patients were enrolled during active infection and were followed longitudinally through the course of disease. The collaborating institutions used their own protocols to collect whole blood in K2EDTA tubes. For TCRbeta analysis, collaborators shipped samples in one of three forms: frozen whole blood, isolated PBMCs, or DNA extracted from either of those sample types. With respect to this clone: It lacks a known antigen. Within one base of it there is no much larger clone, and no base qualities were kept.

Source material: peripheral blood. The chain is made from TRBV12-3 or TRBV12-4 and TRBJ2-5; TRBD2 is perhaps the D gene, given 5 matching bases. This clonotype originated in a man aged 60-69 years with COVID-19, enrolled during active disease. The DNA sequence is as follows: TGTGCCAGCGGGAGACAACGGAGTGAGACCCAGTACTTC. It codes for CASGRQRSETQYF.